This T cell receptor (beta chain) emerged from a study of lymphopenia after photon versus proton radiotherapy. Germline CDR1 is SGHVS and CDR2 is FQNEAQ. V lost 10 bases and J 3 bases, leaving 18 bases between the germline ends. There are 14 residues in the CDR3. The data were produced by immunoSEQ multiplex PCR, yet TCRdb's version contains in-frame clones alone and is incomplete. The sample contains roughly 64,000 clones, approximately 90% of which appear only once. The rearrangement joins TRBV7-8 to TRBJ1-2, with D hard to call. The TCR sequence derives from a man at least 80 years old with esophageal cancer. Source: peripheral blood, taken from a patient treated with proton-based radiotherapy. The CDR3, as DNA: TGTGCCACTTCCCCGGCTTGGGGAGACTATGGCTACACCTTC. It translates to CATSPAWGDYGYTF.